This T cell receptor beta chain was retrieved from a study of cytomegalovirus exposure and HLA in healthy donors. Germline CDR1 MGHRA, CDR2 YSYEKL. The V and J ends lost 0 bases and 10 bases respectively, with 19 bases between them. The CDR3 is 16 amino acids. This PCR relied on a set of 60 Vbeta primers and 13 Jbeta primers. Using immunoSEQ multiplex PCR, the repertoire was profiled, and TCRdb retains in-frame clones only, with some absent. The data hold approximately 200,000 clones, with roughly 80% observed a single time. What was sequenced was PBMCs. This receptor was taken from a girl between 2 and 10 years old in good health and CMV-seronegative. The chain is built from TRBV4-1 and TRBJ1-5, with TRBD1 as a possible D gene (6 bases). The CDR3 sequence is CASSQDQTQGRVPQHF. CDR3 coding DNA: TGCGCCAGCAGCCAAGACCAAACTCAGGGGAGGGTTCCCCAGCATTTT.